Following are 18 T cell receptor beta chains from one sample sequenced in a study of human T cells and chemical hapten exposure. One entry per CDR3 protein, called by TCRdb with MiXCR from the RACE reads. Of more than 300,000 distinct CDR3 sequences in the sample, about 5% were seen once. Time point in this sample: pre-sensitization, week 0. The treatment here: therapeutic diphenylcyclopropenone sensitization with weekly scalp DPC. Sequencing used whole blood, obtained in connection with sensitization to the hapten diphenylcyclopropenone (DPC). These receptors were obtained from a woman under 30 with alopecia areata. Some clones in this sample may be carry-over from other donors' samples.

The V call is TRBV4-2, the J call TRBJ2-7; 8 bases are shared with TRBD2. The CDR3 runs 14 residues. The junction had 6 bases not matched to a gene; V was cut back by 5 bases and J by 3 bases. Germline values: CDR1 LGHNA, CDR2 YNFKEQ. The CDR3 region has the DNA TGTGCCAGCAGCTACGGCGGGGGGAGCTACGAGCAGTACTTC. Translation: CASSYGGGSYEQYF.

The CDR3, as DNA: TGTGCCAGCAGTTTACACTATGGCTACACCTTC. It translates to CASSLHYGYTF. This rearrangement joins TRBV12-3 or TRBV12-4 to TRBJ1-2; D remains unclear. Trimming took 2 bases from V and 3 from J, leaving 1 base between them. The CDR3 consists of 11 residues.

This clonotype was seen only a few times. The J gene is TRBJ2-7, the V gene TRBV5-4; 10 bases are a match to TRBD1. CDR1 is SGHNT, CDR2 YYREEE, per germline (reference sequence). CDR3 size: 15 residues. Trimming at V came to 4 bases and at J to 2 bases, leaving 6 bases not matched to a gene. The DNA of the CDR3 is TGTGCCAGCAGCCATGACAGGGGGCGAGCCTACGAGCAGTACTTC. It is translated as CASSHDRGRAYEQYF.

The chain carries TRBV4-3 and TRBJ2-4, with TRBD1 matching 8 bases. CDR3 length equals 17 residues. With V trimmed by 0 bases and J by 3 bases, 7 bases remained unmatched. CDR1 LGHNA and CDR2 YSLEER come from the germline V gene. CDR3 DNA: TGCGCCAGCAGCCAAGAACCGGACAGGGAGGTCAAAAACATTCAGTACTTC. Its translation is CASSQEPDREVKNIQYF.

The CDR3 DNA sequence: TGTGCCAGCAGGGACCGACGCAATGAGCAGTTCTTC. As protein: CASRDRRNEQFF. The rearrangement links TRBV6-6 to TRBJ2-1; D is unclear. V lost 6 bases and J lost 6, with 9 bases in between. This CDR3 is 12 amino acids long. The germline CDR1 and CDR2 sequences are MNHNY and SVGAGI (reference sequence).

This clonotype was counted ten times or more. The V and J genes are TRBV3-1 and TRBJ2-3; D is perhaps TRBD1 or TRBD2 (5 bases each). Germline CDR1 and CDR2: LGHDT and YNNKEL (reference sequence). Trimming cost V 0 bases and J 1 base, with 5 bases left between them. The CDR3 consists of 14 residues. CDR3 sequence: CASSQEGGTDTQYF. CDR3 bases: TGTGCCAGCAGCCAAGAGGGGGGCACAGATACGCAGTATTTT.

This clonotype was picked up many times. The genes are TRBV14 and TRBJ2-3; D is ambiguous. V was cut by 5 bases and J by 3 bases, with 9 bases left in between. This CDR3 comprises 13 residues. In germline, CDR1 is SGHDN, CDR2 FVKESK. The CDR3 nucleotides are TGTGCCAGCAGCAAGGGTTGGACAGATACGCAGTATTTT. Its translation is CASSKGWTDTQYF. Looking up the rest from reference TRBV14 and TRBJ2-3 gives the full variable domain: EAGVTQFPSHSVIEKGQTVTLRCDPISGHDNLYWYRRVMGKEIKFLLHFVKESKQDESGMPNNRFLAERTGGTYSTLKVQPAELEDSGVYFCASSKGWTDTQYFGPGTRLTVL.

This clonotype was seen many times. In DNA form, the CDR3 reads TGCGCCAGCAGCCAACAAGTGACAGGGCTTTGGGGCTATGGCTACACCTTC. Residues: CASSQQVTGLWGYGYTF. V usage is TRBV4-3 and J usage is TRBJ1-2, with 7 bases that match TRBD1. The V segment lost 2 bases and the J segment 4 bases; nucleotides outside the gene matches: 13. This CDR3 has 17 residues. Germline assignment: CDR1 LGHNA and CDR2 YSLEER.

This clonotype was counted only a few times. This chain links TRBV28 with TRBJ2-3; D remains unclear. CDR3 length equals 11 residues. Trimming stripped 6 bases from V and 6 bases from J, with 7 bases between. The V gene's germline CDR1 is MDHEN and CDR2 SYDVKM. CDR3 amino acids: CASRDPDTQYF. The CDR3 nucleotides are TGTGCCAGCAGAGATCCGGATACGCAGTATTTT.

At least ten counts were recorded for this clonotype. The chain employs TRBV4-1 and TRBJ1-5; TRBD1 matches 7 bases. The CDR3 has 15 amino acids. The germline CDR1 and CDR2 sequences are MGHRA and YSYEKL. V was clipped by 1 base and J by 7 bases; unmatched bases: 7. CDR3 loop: CASSQVSTGRQPQHF. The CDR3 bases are TGCGCCAGCAGCCAAGTGTCGACAGGGAGGCAGCCCCAGCATTTT.

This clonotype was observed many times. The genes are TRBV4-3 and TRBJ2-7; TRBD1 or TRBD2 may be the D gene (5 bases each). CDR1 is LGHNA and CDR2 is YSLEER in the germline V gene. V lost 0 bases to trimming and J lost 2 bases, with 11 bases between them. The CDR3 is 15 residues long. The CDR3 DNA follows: TGCGCCAGCAGCCAAGAGCTAGGGACCCCCTACGAGCAGTACTTC. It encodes CASSQELGTPYEQYF.

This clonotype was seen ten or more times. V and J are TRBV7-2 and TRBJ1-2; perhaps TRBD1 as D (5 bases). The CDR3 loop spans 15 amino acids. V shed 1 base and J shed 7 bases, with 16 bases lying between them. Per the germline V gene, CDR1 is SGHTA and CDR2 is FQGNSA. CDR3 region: CASSLDLRQPLGYTF. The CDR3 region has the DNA TGTGCCAGCAGCTTAGATTTACGACAGCCCCTTGGCTACACCTTC.

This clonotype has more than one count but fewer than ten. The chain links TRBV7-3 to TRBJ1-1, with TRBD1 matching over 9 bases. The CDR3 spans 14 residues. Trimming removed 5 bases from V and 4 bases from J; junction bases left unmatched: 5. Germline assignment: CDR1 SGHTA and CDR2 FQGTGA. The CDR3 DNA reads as TGTGCCAGCAGCCCGACAGGGGGTAGCACTGAAGCTTTCTTT. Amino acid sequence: CASSPTGGSTEAFF.

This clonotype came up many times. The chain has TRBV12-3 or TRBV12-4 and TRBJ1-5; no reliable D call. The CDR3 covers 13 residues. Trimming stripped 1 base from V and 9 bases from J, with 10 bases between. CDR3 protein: CASSLGRFWPQHF. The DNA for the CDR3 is TGTGCCAGCAGTTTAGGGAGATTTTGGCCCCAGCATTTT.

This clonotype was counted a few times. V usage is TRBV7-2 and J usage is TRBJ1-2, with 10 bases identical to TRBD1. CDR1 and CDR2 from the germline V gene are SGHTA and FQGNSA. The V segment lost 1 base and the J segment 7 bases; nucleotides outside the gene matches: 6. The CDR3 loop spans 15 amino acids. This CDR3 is CASSLDGTGVFGYTF. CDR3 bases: TGTGCCAGCAGCTTAGACGGGACAGGGGTATTTGGCTACACCTTC.

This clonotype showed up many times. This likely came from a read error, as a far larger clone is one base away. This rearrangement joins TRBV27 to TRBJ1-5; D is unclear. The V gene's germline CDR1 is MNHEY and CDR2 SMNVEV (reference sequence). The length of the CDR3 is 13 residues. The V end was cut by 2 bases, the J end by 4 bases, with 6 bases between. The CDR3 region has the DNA TGTGCCAGCAGTTTAATTGGGAATCAGCCCCAGCATTTT. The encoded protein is CASSLIGNQPQHF.

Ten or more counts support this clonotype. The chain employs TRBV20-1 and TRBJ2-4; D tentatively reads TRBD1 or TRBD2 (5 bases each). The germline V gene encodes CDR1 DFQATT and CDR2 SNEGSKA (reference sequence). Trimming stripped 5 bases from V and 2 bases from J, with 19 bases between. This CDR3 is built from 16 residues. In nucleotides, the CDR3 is TGCAGTGCTCCGCCCGGGACCACGGGGACCAAAAACATTCAGTACTTC. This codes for CSAPPGTTGTKNIQYF.

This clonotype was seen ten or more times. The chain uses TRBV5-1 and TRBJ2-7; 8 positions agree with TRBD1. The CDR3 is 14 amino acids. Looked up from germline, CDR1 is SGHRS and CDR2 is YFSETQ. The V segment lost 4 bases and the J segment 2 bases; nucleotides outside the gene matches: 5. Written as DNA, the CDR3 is TGCGCCAGCAGCAGGACAGGGCCAACCTACGAGCAGTACTTC. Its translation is CASSRTGPTYEQYF.